This TCR beta chain is from a study of shared clonotypes between healthy human individuals (dated by TCRdb to 2019 to 2021). Background on the whole study: The cohort comprised two women and a few men aged 18 to 49 years. Libraries were prepared and TCR repertoires were sequenced by different laboratories using diverse techniques, in order to increase sequencing depth and limit assay-specific biases. Leukapheresis yielded between about 0.94 and 10 billion PBMCs per donor. To estimate repertoire size and how much clonotype sharing occurs between individuals, the study deeply sequenced the blood TCR repertoires of several healthy adults. What the research found in general, with its limitations: Because the study included a small number of donors, the genetic and exposure-history diversity represented was limited. Based on pairwise subsampling, the degree of clonotype sharing among donors was expected to be affected by sequencing depth. Sampling was limited to blood, and TCR repertoires in tissue likely differ from TCR repertoires in blood.

The sample holds a few counts of this clone. The clone's antigen remains unknown. Base qualities were left out, and no much larger clone turns up one base away. Donors were healthy HIV-negative adults with no recently reported acute infections or vaccinations. Every donor was a Caucasian adult living in Nashville, Tennessee, USA. For unsorted samples, 80 million to 100 million PBMCs were counted, and genomic DNA was extracted using the QIAamp DNA Blood Mini kit. Blood was collected by leukapheresis, and PBMCs were isolated by Ficoll-Histopaque density gradient centrifugation and then cryopreserved in liquid nitrogen vapor phase. The junction shows trimming of 3 bases on V and 8 bases on J, plus 14 bases between the germline ends. CDR1 and CDR2, looked up from the germline V gene, are SGHDT and YYEEEE. From the cysteine up to the phenylalanine, the CDR3 has a length of 13 residues. Left in the record is the CDR3 DNA by itself, 39 bases read in frame from the first base.

Using the deep immunoSEQ assay, multiplex PCR amplified TCR CDR3 regions from genomic DNA. Extracted genomic DNA from each cell subset was spread evenly across all wells of several immunoSEQ 96-well plates, with each plate serving as a replicate. For unsorted PBMC, approximately 290 ng genomic DNA, equal to tens of thousands of T cell genomes, was loaded into each replicate PCR. Unsorted PBMC genomic DNA was sequenced across ten immunoSEQ deep assay plates. Purified libraries were quantified with a Qubit 3.0 fluorometer, sized on a Bioanalyzer 2100, and re-quantified with the KAPA Library Quantification kit. Every immunoSEQ 96-well plate was sequenced on a separate single-read 150-cycle Illumina NextSeq 550 flow cell. The authors' analysis ran thus. Because the immunoSEQ output included only junctional sequences and no quality scores, the filtering could not be the same as the filtering used for full-length reads. To assign V/J genes and CDR3, sequences were annotated against IMGT germline references using PyIR, a Python wrapper for IgBLAST v1.9. Any read was removed if the V/J assignment was weak (E-value above 1e-6), the CDR3 was missing, or the read contained stop codons, out-of-frame junctions, or ambiguous translated residues. V3J clonotypes were defined by identical inferred V gene, J gene, and CDR3 amino acid sequence. The percentage overlap between two repertoires was calculated by dividing the number of shared unique clonotypes by the size of the smaller repertoire. Richness of each repertoire was evaluated using RTK rarefaction, the Chao1 estimator, and Recon v2.1 estimates of unobserved clonotypes. The clones in this table, taken by TCRdb from immuneACCESS, are in-frame only. Not every clone is retained; where verified, under half of the shortfall comes from an unresolved V gene, and the cause of the rest is unknown. Clonal size and the V and J genes are those of that table, whereas D and trimming came from the DNA. The sample table lists hundreds of thousands of clones, over 60% of them with a count of one. Together, the top ten hold under 15% of the sample.

The material sequenced was PBMCs. The rearrangement joined TRBV5-6 to TRBJ1-2; TRBD1 is possibly the D segment (5 matching bases). The TCR was taken from a woman aged 40 to 50 in good health. Some clones in this sample may be carry-over from other donors' samples. The nucleotide sequence reads TGTGCCAGCAGCTCGTGGTCAGGGAGAGGCTACACCTTC. It translates to CASSSWSGRGYTF. With the portions outside the CDR3 filled from the reference TRBV5-6 and TRBJ1-2 genes, the complete variable region becomes DAGVTQSPTHLIKTRGQQVTLRCSPKSGHDTVSWYQQALGQGPQFIFQYYEEEERQRGNFPDRFSGHQFPNYSSELNVNALLLGDSALYLCASSSWSGRGYTFGSGTRLTVV.